The 30 T cell receptor beta chains presented below share a single source sample, sequenced in a study of blood T cell repertoires in COVID-19. Measured with immunoSEQ multiplex PCR; TCRdb has only the in-frame clones, and not every one. The sample carries 350,000 to 450,000 clones, approximately 91% recorded once. The sample taken for sequencing was PBMCs or T cells enriched from blood (not recorded which). The receptors were sampled from a middle-aged woman who had been exposed to COVID-19.

This rearrangement joins TRBV19 to TRBJ1-2, with D maybe TRBD1 (6 bases). The ends were cut back, 4 bases at V and 4 bases at J, with 16 bases in the middle. CDR3 size: 15 residues. CDR1 LNHDA and CDR2 SQIVND come from the germline V gene (reference sequence). This chain's CDR3 is CASSTTDSSFYGYTF. CDR3 nucleotide sequence: TGTGCCAGTAGTACGACGGACAGTAGCTTCTATGGCTACACCTTC. Supplemented by reference TRBV19 and TRBJ1-2, the full variable domain reads DGGITQSPKYLFRKEGQNVTLSCEQNLNHDAMYWYRQDPGQGLRLIYYSQIVNDFQKGDIAEGYSVSREKKESFPLTVTSAQKNPTAFYLCASSTTDSSFYGYTFGSGTRLTVV.

The J gene is TRBJ2-3, the V gene TRBV6-5, with TRBD2 as a possible D gene (6 bases). The CDR3 extends over 15 amino acids. V was clipped by 5 bases and J by 0 bases, with 12 bases between them. Germline V CDR1 and CDR2: MNHEY, SVGAGI. Written as DNA, the CDR3 is TGTGCCAGCAGTATCGACGGGACTAGCACAGATACGCAGTATTTT. Amino acid sequence: CASSIDGTSTDTQYF.

The V call is TRBV29-1, the J call TRBJ2-2; 10 bases fit TRBD1. The V gene's germline CDR1 is SQVTM and CDR2 ANQGSEA. V lost 6 bases to trimming and J lost 8 bases; unmatched junction nucleotides: 21. This CDR3 is built from 18 residues. DNA of the CDR3: TGCAGCGTAAGAGGACAGGGGGTGCAACCCTACCAACCTGGGGAGCTGTTTTTT. It codes for CSVRGQGVQPYQPGELFF.

The chain combines TRBV25-1 with TRBJ2-2; possibly TRBD2 for D (6 bases). The CDR3 is made up of 16 amino acids. V gave up 1 base and J gave up 0 bases, with 9 bases separating them. Germline loops: CDR1 MGHDK, CDR2 SYGVNS. CDR3 in amino acids: CASSEWGTANTGELFF. Written as DNA, the CDR3 is TGTGCCAGCAGTGAATGGGGGACTGCGAACACCGGGGAGCTGTTTTTT. Filled out from reference TRBV25-1 and TRBJ2-2, the complete variable domain reads EADIYQTPRYLVIGTGKKITLECSQTMGHDKMYWYQQDPGMELHLIHYSYGVNSTEKGDLSSESTVSRIRTEHFPLTLESARPSHTSQYLCASSEWGTANTGELFFGEGSRLTVL.

The chain joins TRBV19 to TRBJ1-1, with D possibly matching TRBD1 (5 bases). V lost 4 bases to trimming and J lost 6 bases, with 12 bases between them. The V gene's germline CDR1 is LNHDA and CDR2 SQIVND (reference sequence). The CDR3 loop spans 13 amino acids. The CDR3 coding sequence is TGTGCCAGTAGTAGCAGGGTTCTCGCTGAAGCTTTCTTT. It encodes CASSSRVLAEAFF.

The chain is built from TRBV7-9 and TRBJ1-1; 9 bases match TRBD1. This CDR3 spans 17 amino acids. Germline lookup yields CDR1 SEHNR and CDR2 FQNEAQ (reference sequence). With 3 bases clipped from V and 1 base from J, the junction kept 9 bases outside the gene matches. CDR3 sequence: CASSFGTGLGGNTEAFF. In DNA, the CDR3 is TGTGCCAGCAGCTTTGGGACAGGGCTAGGAGGGAACACTGAAGCTTTCTTT.

The V call is TRBV25-1, the J call TRBJ2-1; 7 bases agree with TRBD1. The CDR3 loop spans 15 amino acids. Germline-derived CDR1 and CDR2 are MGHDK and SYGVNS. V dropped 8 bases and J dropped 1; count of bases not matched to a gene: 8. The CDR3 region is CASLSTGASYNEQFF. CDR3 nucleotides: TGTGCCAGCCTATCCACAGGGGCGTCCTACAATGAGCAGTTCTTC.

The rearrangement joins TRBV6-2 or TRBV6-3 to TRBJ2-5, with 8 bases identical to TRBD2. V shed 2 bases and J 5 bases; nucleotides not matched to a gene: 22. The germline CDR1 and CDR2 sequences are MNHEY and SVGEGT. The CDR3 contains 20 residues. CDR3 residues: CASSYPSLVAGPRVTETQYF. CDR3 nucleotides: TGTGCCAGCAGTTACCCCTCGTTAGTAGCGGGACCGAGGGTGACGGAGACCCAGTACTTC.

This chain joins TRBV7-3 and TRBJ1-5; 7 bases fit TRBD1. The CDR3 is made up of 15 amino acids. The V and J ends lost 5 bases and 3 bases, in that order; junction bases with no gene match: 7. Germline V gene sequence: CDR1 SGHTA, CDR2 FQGTGA. This CDR3 reads CASSPDRDANQPQHF. The CDR3 DNA follows: TGTGCCAGCAGCCCCGACAGGGACGCCAATCAGCCCCAGCATTTT.

V gene TRBV5-1 combines with J gene TRBJ2-7; unclear D gene. The CDR3 extends over 12 amino acids. CDR1 and CDR2 (germline): SGHRS, YFSETQ. V was clipped by 0 bases and J by 3 bases, with 4 bases between them. CDR3 amino acids: CASSLGDYEQYF. The CDR3 coding sequence is TGCGCCAGCAGCTTGGGAGACTACGAGCAGTACTTC.

This clone was observed a single time. This chain links TRBV29-1 with TRBJ2-2; the D is unclear. The CDR3 has 14 residues. V gave up 4 bases and J gave up 2 bases, with 11 bases separating them. Germline V gene data show CDR1 as SQVTM and CDR2 as ANQGSEA. In DNA, the CDR3 is TGCAGCGTTGGGCAGGCGCTAAACACCGGGGAGCTGTTTTTT. Amino acids: CSVGQALNTGELFF.

Of note for this clone: Other DNA sequences in this sample translate to the same CDR3. V usage is TRBV7-2 and J usage is TRBJ2-7; D call uncertain. The germline CDR1 and CDR2 sequences are SGHTA and FQGNSA. The CDR3 is made up of 15 amino acids. Trimming cost V 0 bases and J 0 bases, with 9 bases left between them. CDR3 amino acids: CASSLASSVSYEQYF. CDR3 coding DNA: TGTGCCAGCAGCTTAGCTAGCTCAGTCTCCTACGAGCAGTACTTC.

The V and J genes are TRBV2 and TRBJ1-2; 7 bases fit TRBD1. In germline, CDR1 is SNHLY, CDR2 FYNNEI. Trimming removed 5 bases from V and 5 bases from J; junction bases left unmatched: 5. The CDR3 is 13 residues long. This CDR3 is CASSLDREYGYTF. CDR3 coding DNA: TGTGCCAGCAGTCTCGACAGGGAATATGGCTACACCTTC.

The genes are TRBV5-6 and TRBJ2-7; no clear D. Trimming stripped 4 bases from V and 5 bases from J, with 13 bases between. Germline V lookup: CDR1 SGHDT, CDR2 YYEEEE. The CDR3 loop spans 13 amino acids. In DNA, the CDR3 is TGTGCCAGCAGCCCCCGTGGGCTCCACGAGCAGTACTTC. As protein: CASSPRGLHEQYF.

The chain employs TRBV27 and TRBJ1-1; D may be TRBD1 (6 bases). CDR3 length: 14 residues. Germline V CDR1 and CDR2: MNHEY, SMNVEV (reference sequence). The ends were cut back, 6 bases at V and 4 bases at J, with 15 bases in the middle. Here the CDR3 DNA reads TGTGCCAGCAGACGCGGGGGCGAGGGCACTGAAGCTTTCTTT. This sequence encodes CASRRGGEGTEAFF.

This chain uses TRBV30 with TRBJ1-1; D gene unclear. CDR1 is GTSNPN, CDR2 SVGIG, per germline (reference sequence). V shed 0 bases and J shed 0 bases, with 8 bases lying between them. This CDR3 spans 14 amino acids. Here the CDR3 reads CAWSVIEMNTEAFF. CDR3 nucleotides: TGTGCCTGGAGTGTAATCGAGATGAACACTGAAGCTTTCTTT.

This clone was counted once. The chain couples TRBV5-5 to TRBJ1-1; D is possibly TRBD1 (5 bases). CDR3 length: 14 amino acids. The V end lost 1 base, the J end lost 5 bases, and 12 bases lay between the germline ends. Germline-derived CDR1 and CDR2 are SGHKS and YYEKEE (reference sequence). CDR3 DNA: TGTGCCAGCAGCTTGTCCAGGGATGGGACTGAAGCTTTCTTT. As protein: CASSLSRDGTEAFF.

V and J are TRBV5-1 and TRBJ2-1, with 9 nucleotides matching TRBD2. The V and J ends lost 0 bases and 9 bases, in that order; junction bases with no gene match: 7. The CDR3 loop spans 15 amino acids. The germline CDR1 and CDR2 sequences are SGHRS and YFSETQ. CDR3 sequence: CASSLERGVFGEQFF. CDR3 DNA: TGCGCCAGCAGCTTGGAGCGGGGGGTGTTTGGTGAGCAGTTCTTC.

This clone was recorded only once. The V call is TRBV6-2 or TRBV6-3, the J call TRBJ2-7; TRBD2 matches 9 bases. Germline lookup yields CDR1 MNHEY and CDR2 SVGEGT. Unmatched junction bases numbered 8, after V lost 5 bases and J lost 3 bases. This CDR3 has 15 amino acids. The CDR3 loop is CASSRPLAGRYEQYF. The CDR3 region has the DNA TGTGCCAGCAGTCGCCCGCTAGCGGGACGCTACGAGCAGTACTTC.

The rearrangement uses TRBV5-8 and TRBJ2-3, with 7 bases identical to TRBD1. CDR1 and CDR2 (germline): SGHTS, YDEGEE. V was pared by 4 bases and J by 5 bases, with 10 bases of the junction left unmatched. The CDR3 is 15 residues long. CDR3 DNA: TGTGCCAGCAGCCAGTACCAGGGGGTCGGAGATACGCAGTATTTT. Protein sequence: CASSQYQGVGDTQYF.

This clone appeared once. This CDR3 reads CASSPRRDGYTF. The CDR3 bases are TGTGCCAGCAGCCCCCGGAGGGATGGCTACACCTTC. The chain links TRBV14 to TRBJ1-2; no clear D gene. This CDR3 region has 12 residues. The germline V gene has CDR1 SGHDN and CDR2 FVKESK. V gave up 4 bases and J gave up 6 bases, with 9 bases separating them.

V is TRBV2 and J is TRBJ1-2, with 8 bases that match TRBD1. V dropped 10 bases and J dropped 3; count of bases not matched to a gene: 19. The CDR3 contains 17 residues. Germline V lookup: CDR1 SNHLY, CDR2 FYNNEI. The CDR3 bases are TGTGCCACCAGGGGGAGCCGACAGGGGTCGAGGGACTATGGCTACACCTTC. Protein product: CATRGSRQGSRDYGYTF. Supplemented by reference TRBV2 and TRBJ1-2, the full variable domain reads EPEVTQTPSHQVTQMGQEVILRCVPISNHLYFYWYRQILGQKVEFLVSFYNNEISEKSEIFDDQFSVERPDGSNFTLKIRSTKLEDSAMYFCATRGSRQGSRDYGYTFGSGTRLTVV.

This clone has more than one count but fewer than ten. V is TRBV18 and J is TRBJ1-2, with TRBD1 matching over 7 bases. CDR3 size: 15 residues. From germline, CDR1 is KGHSH and CDR2 LQKENI. V lost 3 bases and J lost 2; bases outside the gene matches: 6. CDR3 in DNA: TGTGCCAGCTCACCGGGACAGAACTTAAACTATGGCTACACCTTC. The encoded protein is CASSPGQNLNYGYTF.

J is TRBJ2-3 and V is TRBV24-1; D is uncertain. From germline, CDR1 is KGHDR and CDR2 SFDVKD. V lost 4 bases to trimming and J lost 8 bases, with 9 bases between them. CDR3 size: 12 residues. The CDR3 nucleotides are TGTGCCACCAGTGACAGACTCAGTACGCAGTATTTT. Its protein is CATSDRLSTQYF.

The V and J genes are TRBV3-1 (or the pseudogene TRBV3-2) and TRBJ1-1; D remains unclear. Deletions cut 0 bases from V and 1 base from J, with 9 bases between. CDR3 size: 15 residues. CDR1 LGHDT and CDR2 YNNKEL come from the germline V gene (reference sequence). CDR3 DNA: TGTGCCAGCAGCCAAGAGAGATGGGCGAACACTGAAGCTTTCTTT. This gives the protein CASSQERWANTEAFF.

The chain uses TRBV7-2 and TRBJ1-2, with TRBD1 matching over 10 bases. There are 17 residues in the CDR3. J lost 6 bases, V lost 2 bases, and 12 bases had no gene match. CDR1 and CDR2 from the germline V gene are SGHTA and FQGNSA. The DNA of the CDR3 is TGTGCCAGCAGCTTACGACCCGGGACAGGGGAACAAAATGGCTACACCTTC. The encoded protein is CASSLRPGTGEQNGYTF.

In this sample, this clone turned up once. The V gene is TRBV5-1, the J gene TRBJ1-5, with D perhaps matching TRBD1 (5 bases). The CDR3 is 15 amino acids. V was shortened by 0 bases and J by 4 bases, with 11 bases between the two germline ends. The germline CDR1 and CDR2 sequences are SGHRS and YFSETQ. The CDR3: CASSLAGLGNQPQHF. The CDR3 DNA is TGCGCCAGCAGCTTGGCAGGGCTCGGGAATCAGCCCCAGCATTTT. The full variable domain, completed using reference TRBV5-1 and TRBJ1-5, is KAGVTQTPRYLIKTRGQQVTLSCSPISGHRSVSWYQQTPGQGLQFLFEYFSETQRNKGNFPGRFSGRQFSNSRSEMNVSTLELGDSALYLCASSLAGLGNQPQHFGDGTRLSIL.

The chain recombines TRBV30 with TRBJ1-6; the D is unclear. The ends were cut back, 0 bases at V and 8 bases at J, with 14 bases in the middle. The CDR3 loop spans 15 amino acids. Germline CDR1 and CDR2: GTSNPN and SVGIG (reference sequence). In DNA form, the CDR3 reads TGTGCCTGGAGTGTATTCGGGTTGGGTGATTCACCCCTCCACTTT. It translates to CAWSVFGLGDSPLHF.

The V gene is TRBV7-8, the J gene TRBJ1-4, with D possibly matching TRBD1 (6 bases). The germline V gene has CDR1 SGHVS and CDR2 FQNEAQ. This CDR3 region has 20 residues. V gave up 1 base and J gave up 5 bases, with 26 bases separating them. This chain's CDR3 is CASSLVGQGAAIAPNEKLFF. CDR3 DNA: TGTGCCAGCAGCTTAGTGGGACAAGGGGCGGCGATCGCACCGAATGAAAAACTGTTTTTT.

This chain links TRBV19 with TRBJ1-5, with TRBD1 identical over 9 bases. The J segment lost 5 bases and the V segment lost 5 bases, leaving 4 bases of the junction unmatched. CDR3 size: 14 residues. Germline CDR1 and CDR2: LNHDA and SQIVND (reference sequence). The CDR3 region has the DNA TGTGCCAGTAGTGTGGACAGGGGCTATCAGCCCCAGCATTTT. It translates to CASSVDRGYQPQHF.